This entry lists 12 T cell receptor beta chains sequenced from one sample in a study of regulatory T cells in long-lasting Graves disease. In building TCR beta libraries, iRepertoire HTBI primers were used together with Arm-PCR of CDR3 regions. MiXCR was run by TCRdb on the multiplex PCR reads, yielding one entry per CDR3 protein. The table includes roughly 440,000 distinct CDR3 sequences, about 16% detected once. Time point: newly diagnosed GD, antithyroid drugs for less than 3 months. The TCR library used RNA extracted from PBMCs. These records were also assigned to another study, of T cells in Graves' hyperthyroidism and ophthalmopathy.

The sequenced sample was peripheral blood mononuclear cells (PBMCs), obtained at new diagnosis, from a patient treated with antithyroid drugs. The receptors were sampled from a young woman with Graves disease.

This clonotype was counted a few times. The chain uses TRBV6-2 or TRBV6-3 and TRBJ1-1; maybe TRBD1 (6 bases). The CDR3 runs to 12 residues. With 4 bases removed from V and 8 bases from J, the gap between germline ends came to 11 bases. CDR1 and CDR2 from the germline V gene are MNHEY and SVGEGT. This chain's CDR3 is CASSFPQGEAFF. CDR3 nucleotides: TGTGCCAGCAGTTTTCCACAGGGAGAAGCTTTCTTT.

The chain couples TRBV4-3 to TRBJ2-5; perhaps TRBD1 as D (7 bases). The ends were cut back, 8 bases at V and 2 bases at J, with 18 bases in the middle. Germline loops: CDR1 LGHNA, CDR2 YSLEER. The CDR3 loop spans 15 amino acids. CDR3 protein: CASGLLGGQQETQYF. Written as DNA, the CDR3 is TGCGCCAGCGGCCTACTGGGGGGACAGCAAGAGACCCAGTACTTC.

The rearrangement uses TRBV30 and TRBJ2-2, with D possibly being TRBD1 (6 bases). Trimming removed 2 bases from V and 4 bases from J, with 11 bases in between. This CDR3 comprises 14 residues. Germline CDR1 reads GTSNPN; CDR2 reads SVGIG (reference sequence). The CDR3 DNA reads as TGTGCCTGGAGTCAAGGACAGACCACCGGGGAGCTGTTTTTT. As protein: CAWSQGQTTGELFF.

In its sample, this clonotype was seen many times. The rearrangement uses TRBV12-3 or TRBV12-4 and TRBJ2-5, with D possibly being TRBD1 (6 bases). V gave up 6 bases and J gave up 6 bases, with 14 bases separating them. The CDR3 has 13 amino acids. CDR3 DNA sequence: TGTGCCAGCAGAGAAACAGGGTTAAAGACCCAGTACTTC. This codes for CASRETGLKTQYF.

This clonotype appeared many times. This rearrangement joins TRBV12-3 or TRBV12-4 to TRBJ1-1, with D uncertain. Trimming removed 3 bases at V and 2 bases at J, with 4 bases between. CDR3 length: 12 residues. CDR3 nucleotides: TGTGCCAGCAGTTTTTACAACACTGAAGCTTTCTTT. Translating it yields CASSFYNTEAFF.

This clonotype turned up a few times. This chain joins TRBV3-1 and TRBJ2-7, with TRBD2 matching over 14 bases. Germline V gene data show CDR1 as LGHDT and CDR2 as YNNKEL (reference sequence). J lost 5 bases, V lost 5 bases, and 5 bases had no gene match. The CDR3 length is 15 residues. The CDR3 coding sequence is TGTGCCAGCAGCGTAGGGACTAGCGGGAGCCACGAGCAGTACTTC. Protein product: CASSVGTSGSHEQYF.

This chain connects TRBV27 to TRBJ1-1, with D possibly matching TRBD1 (6 bases). V lost 0 bases and J 2 bases, leaving 10 bases between the germline ends. The CDR3 spans 15 residues. Germline CDR1 reads MNHEY; CDR2 reads SMNVEV (reference sequence). CDR3 in amino acids: CASSLSRGSNTEAFF. The CDR3 bases are TGTGCCAGCAGTTTATCGAGGGGGTCCAACACTGAAGCTTTCTTT.

This clonotype has only a few counts. The rearrangement uses TRBV6-1 and TRBJ2-3; D is uncertain. The V and J ends lost 7 bases and 4 bases respectively, with 15 bases between them. Germline V gene data show CDR1 as MNHNS and CDR2 as SASEGT. The CDR3 is 14 residues long. The CDR3 nucleotides read TGTGCCAGCAAGACTTCCCTCTGGGCAGATACGCAGTATTTT. Its translation: CASKTSLWADTQYF.

This clonotype has a handful of counts. The CDR3 spells CASSSDQGGTQPQHF. The CDR3 coding sequence is TGTGCCAGCAGCTCTGATCAGGGGGGAACTCAGCCCCAGCATTTT. The chain couples TRBV6-1 to TRBJ1-5, with 7 bases that match TRBD1. The germline V gene encodes CDR1 MNHNS and CDR2 SASEGT. J was trimmed by 6 bases and V by 6 bases; bases with no gene match: 11. This CDR3 contains 15 residues.

This clonotype was picked up a small number of times. The V and J genes are TRBV11-2 and TRBJ2-7; TRBD2 agrees at 12 bases. Germline CDR1 and CDR2: SGHAT and FQNNGV. This CDR3 is 16 amino acids long. V lost 5 bases, J lost 3 bases, and 8 bases stayed unmatched. The CDR3 region is CASSPTSGSHVYEQYF. The CDR3 DNA reads TGTGCCAGCAGCCCGACTAGCGGGAGCCACGTCTACGAGCAGTACTTC.

Ten or more counts support this clonotype. The CDR3 sequence: CASRGTSGRVDTQYF. CDR3 nucleotides: TGCGCCAGCAGGGGGACTAGCGGGAGAGTAGATACGCAGTATTTT. The chain carries TRBV5-1 and TRBJ2-3; 14 nucleotides agree with TRBD2. CDR1 and CDR2 from the germline V gene are SGHRS and YFSETQ. There are 15 residues in the CDR3. V gave up 5 bases and J gave up 5 bases; unmatched junction bases: 4.

This clonotype was seen only a few times. This rearrangement joins TRBV7-9 to TRBJ1-2, with TRBD1 matching 9 bases. The CDR3 contains 17 residues. Germline CDR1 is SEHNR and CDR2 is FQNEAQ (reference sequence). Unmatched junction bases numbered 13, after V lost 5 bases and J lost 3 bases. The CDR3 protein is CASSQSLLTGGDYGYTF. CDR3 in DNA: TGTGCCAGCAGCCAGAGCCTTCTCACAGGGGGCGACTATGGCTACACCTTC.